This T cell receptor (beta chain) originates from a study of cytomegalovirus exposure and HLA in healthy donors (dated 2017 in TCRdb). For the wider study: An earlier analysis of 587 of the donors reported 250 to 300 Gb of sequence data and 90 million to 120 million unique TCR beta sequences obtained from about 179 million T cells. Approximately 310 gigabases of sequencing data and 80 million or so unique TCR sequences were included in an early release covering under 650 HLA-typed donors. Among the approximately 420 genotyped donors, about 85% belonged to the genetic ancestry cluster associated with self-reported Caucasian donors. The study aimed to test whether signatures of past pathogen exposure could be identified by cataloging public T cell receptors. Using immunosequencing, the study profiled T cell repertoires from 550 to 750 subjects and related those repertoires to cytomegalovirus serostatus. In addition to the first cohort of around 670 subjects, a separate validation cohort of approximately 130 different subjects was used. To predict cytomegalovirus infection status, the study combined high-throughput TCR immunosequencing, statistical association of individual TCRs with disease status, and machine learning. In a later analysis, previously published TCR beta repertoires from 600 to 850 donors were re-analyzed and high-resolution HLA genotyping was added so that TCR occurrence patterns could be studied. The later analysis used no new phenotypic data to find candidate immune exposures, relying instead on TCR beta sequences and their occurrence across donors. An earlier analysis of 587 of the donors applied high-throughput TCR beta sequencing to assess whether each TCR beta V gene segment acted as functional or pseudogenic. Donor age, sex, ethnicity and CMV serostatus were compiled alongside the repertoire data. Genome-wide SNP genotypes for about 65% of the 666 donors were used in a later genetic analysis, which treated that subset as a discovery cohort. All discovery cohort repertoires had been generated using a single sequencing platform. HLA typing included class I and class II loci at four-digit resolution. Typing coverage differed by locus: A, B, C, DRB1 and DQB1 were typed in about 629-630 donors, DQA1 in 500 to 550, DPA1 in approximately 600, and DPB1 in 400 to 490. About five DR-DQ haplotypes were treated as single units for association and clustering because of strong linkage in the cohort. Among roughly 400 genotyped donors of the cohort, an average of around 220,000 unique TCR beta nucleotide sequences was sequenced per donor, of which roughly 18% were non-productive. Here is what the overall study found, with its caveats: The sequencing pipeline was judged likely to have produced a cluster of highly shared sequence variants as a technical artifact. Approximately 18 rarely observed V segments, including chromosome 9 orphons, were excluded from the earlier analysis of about 600 of the donors because counts were too low. A later analysis associated 17,000 or so TCR beta sequences with specific HLA alleles at a false discovery rate of 0.05. In a later analysis, the rate of TCR association differed among HLA loci, with DRB1 alleles having the most associated TCRs and HLA-C alleles having the fewest. Only TCR beta chains were sequenced in this cohort, and the absence of alpha or paired-chain data limited detectable features. According to a later analysis, parvovirus B19, influenza, CMV and Epstein-Barr virus appeared linked to several top co-occurrence clusters. Linkage disequilibrium might explain the correlated functional status among segregating V segments, but an unknown experimental factor could not be ruled out. An association between a missense DCLRE1C variant and V-gene and J-gene trimming of TCR beta chains was found in a later genetic analysis and replicated in an independent cohort. A total of 164 TCR beta chains were listed by the study as associated with cytomegalovirus. A further reported finding was that TCR beta sequences accurately predicted the HLA-A and HLA-B alleles for most subjects in the first cohort. Because HLA typing was unavailable for some donors at each locus, only the typed subset was used in association tests. Most TCR sequences were observed very rarely across donors, whereas some public TCRs were present in many individuals. In vitro tests confirmed that a few of the cytomegalovirus-associated TCR beta chains recognize cytomegalovirus antigens. The classifier was reported to diagnose cytomegalovirus status with high specificity and sensitivity in both the original cohort and the validation cohort. Broadly in line with IMGT annotations, most TCR beta V segments showed up in productive rearrangements about 87% or about 30% of the time in an earlier analysis of several hundred of the donors. It was suggested by the authors that the approach could potentially be generalized to other disease states and immunological phenotypes. According to a later genetic analysis, donors in an Asian-associated ancestry cluster had fewer N-insertions in productive TCRs than the approximately 630-donor mean. In a later analysis, most CMV-associated TCR beta chains were found to appear HLA-restricted, with HLA associations seemingly driven largely by CMV exposure. The only immune exposure information available for the cohort was CMV serostatus. Assigning TCR associations to individual alleles was difficult when HLA alleles, especially DR and DQ, strongly co-occurred. The presence/absence analyses assumed that sequencing depth was roughly uniform across donors, and that assumption may not be true. Compared with equally common non-associated chains, HLA-associated TCR beta chains in a later analysis were more clonally expanded and had lower generation probabilities.

On this clone: No cognate antigen has been identified for it. No base quality values were provided; no much bigger clone lies one nucleotide off.

Library preparation employed the immunoSEQ multiplex PCR assay. For the multiplex PCR, a mixture combining 60 forward primers for TCR Vbeta segments and 13 reverse primers for TCR Jbeta segments was used. A multiplex PCR assay on genomic DNA amplified the CDR3 region of rearranged TCR beta genes. Amplified TCR beta libraries were sequenced as 87-base-pair reads on the Illumina HiSeq System. Under the source paper's analysis protocol: Across the 700 or so repertoires, a later analysis counted tens of millions of unique TCR beta chains, 8.5 million to 12 million of which were shared by at least two donors. To remove PCR and sequencing errors, raw reads were error-corrected and collapsed into unique sequences using a nearest-neighbor algorithm that merged closely related sequences. To assign V, D and J gene segments, CDR3 sequences were aligned to IMGT reference sequences. For a sequence to be retained, a match of at least six nucleotides to both a V gene segment and a J gene segment was required. A rearrangement counted as productive if the CDR3 had no stop codons and remained in frame with V and J, and every other rearrangement counted as non-productive. CDR3 was defined by IMGT convention, running from the second conserved V-encoded cysteine to the conserved J-encoded phenylalanine. The earlier analysis of about 560 of the donors excluded any sequence lacking an unambiguous match to a single V gene segment. In an earlier analysis of almost 600 of the donors, a V segment was called functional when productive rearrangements were above 56.7%, and segregating when the standard deviation between donors exceeded 5%. A statistical classification framework was developed to diagnose cytomegalovirus status using the catalog of TCR beta chain sequences. V and J gene assignment, in a later analysis, came from comparing TCR nucleotide sequences with IMGT/GENE-DB human TR gene sequences. A later analysis assigned CDR3 sequences and most-parsimonious VDJ recombination scenarios with the TCRdist pipeline. In a later analysis, each TCR beta chain was defined by its CDR3 amino acid sequence together with its V-gene family, and reads without a unique V-gene family were excluded. In a later analysis, around 600 highly shared, low-generation-probability nucleotide sequences were removed to address suspected cross-contamination and a sequencing artifact. In a later analysis, a clonal expansion index for each public chain was calculated from normalized within-repertoire ranks of inferred template counts. In a later analysis, generation probabilities were computed with a VDJ recombination model fitted to out-of-frame rearrangements, and the resulting probabilities were checked against IGoR. A later analysis scored TCR-TCR, TCR-HLA and TCR-CMV co-occurrence with hypergeometric tests, applying a repertoire-size bias correction to TCR pairs. To estimate false discovery rates, a later analysis permuted the HLA or CMV assignments 20 times. In a later analysis, co-occurring TCRs were grouped using DBSCAN, and TCRdist sequence similarity was added for clustering within HLA-allele-positive subsets. For co-occurrence clustering, repertoires with fewer than 30,000 or more than 120,000 public chains were excluded, along with four to six repertoires with anomalous nucleotide sharing. Entries here come from immuneACCESS through TCRdb and include only in-frame sequences with V and J called. Some clones fail to appear in such tables; in the studies checked, an unresolved V gene covers under half of the shortfall, and the cause of the remainder is unknown. D and trimming come from the DNA, and the V and J calls and clone size come from that table. Here the sample has roughly 130,000 clones; over 60% occur a single time. The top ten constitute roughly 1.2% of the sample.

The cohort consisted of hundreds of healthy bone marrow donors. At the time of sampling, all cohort members were nominally healthy, though unrecorded immune exposures were likely present. The donor was CMV seropositive and was included in the group of some 290 seropositive cohort members. A peripheral blood sample was provided by each donor, and peripheral blood mononuclear cells were used for TCR beta sequencing. The Qiagen DNeasy Blood Extraction Kit was used to extract genomic DNA from the blood cell samples. Material: PBMCs. This receptor was identified in a male donor in good health and CMV-seropositive.

CDR3 sequence: CASLDRDNYGYTF. The sequenced DNA is TGTGCCAGTCTTGACAGGGATAACTATGGCTACACCTTC. The V and J genes are TRBV27 and TRBJ1-2; 7 bases in between match TRBD1. The CDR3 numbers 13 residues from cysteine through phenylalanine. The kept DNA is CDR3 alone, 39 bases in frame from the first base. The germline V gene (reference sequence) provides CDR1 MNHEY and CDR2 SMNVEV. The V end gives up 9 bases and the J end 1 base, leaving 5 bases in the junction not matched to a gene.